This TCR beta chain derives from a study of Ad26.COV2.S vaccination and SARS-CoV-2 variants. Study in general: This donor came from the COV1001 trial of Ad26.COV2.S. Whole-study findings and limits: Non-spike TCR breadth showed similarity between vaccine and placebo recipients.

The treatment here: approximately 18 received Ad26.COV2.S at low or high dose, single or two shots; about 5 received placebo; per-sample allocation not given. All samples were drawn on day 63, counting from the first vaccine or placebo injection. This person who donated was an adult of 18-55 years in Boston. Germline V gene data show CDR1 as GTSNPN and CDR2 as SVGIG (reference sequence). V dropped 5 bases and J dropped 2 bases, with 12 bases sitting between them. The CDR3 loop spans 13 amino acids. Only in-frame clones appear in the TCRdb table, and some are missing; sequencing was by immunoSEQ multiplex PCR. The sample includes about 400,000 clones, 83% of them seen just once. Points on this clone: Its antigen is unidentified.

The clonotype was recovered from a person aged 18 to 65 who received the Ad26.COV2.S COVID-19 vaccine or a placebo. The sample was peripheral blood, taken in a trial of Ad26.COV2.S vaccine versus placebo. The chain carries TRBV30 and TRBJ2-5; D perhaps matches TRBD2 (6 bases). The CDR3 sequence: CAWLPGRQETQYF. CDR3 sequence (DNA): TGTGCCTGGTTACCCGGGAGACAAGAGACCCAGTACTTC.